This paragraph reports one T cell receptor (beta chain). Antigen specificity is unknown. In germline, CDR1 is SGHVS, CDR2 FQNEAQ. Trimming cost V 5 bases and J 4 bases; bases outside gene matches: 12. There are 18 residues in the CDR3. PCR involved 60 Vbeta and 13 Jbeta primers. Profiled with immunoSEQ multiplex PCR; TCRdb holds only in-frame clones, not every one. The table shows approximately 110,000 clones, with less than 80% occurring only once. The data are from a study of cytomegalovirus exposure and HLA in healthy donors. Overall study: A data release that came early held 80 million to 95 million unique TCRs from HLA-typed donors. The study's findings and limits: The classifier reportedly diagnosed cytomegalovirus status with high sensitivity and specificity.

The chain couples TRBV7-8 to TRBJ2-5; 14 bases align to TRBD2. The TCR comes from a woman in her 40s in good health and CMV-seropositive. The source material was PBMCs. CDR3 sequence: CASSPGGLAGAYRETQYF. The CDR3, as DNA: TGTGCCAGCAGCCCAGGGGGACTAGCGGGGGCGTATCGAGAGACCCAGTACTTC.